This T cell receptor (beta chain) came from a study of T cell responses to AZD1222 COVID-19 vaccine. Germline V CDR1 and CDR2: SGHRS, YFSETQ. The CDR3 covers 16 residues. V was trimmed by 4 bases and J by 0 bases, leaving 11 bases between them. Details on this clone: Antigen unknown.

Points from the study as a whole: Epitopes outside B.1.351 and B.1.1.7 mutated regions reportedly drew nearly half of spike TCRs. Receipt of two AZD1222 doses was followed by a rise in Spike-specific TCR breadth and depth. Sampling that yielded the repertoires occurred only after the peak T cell response. Clonal diversity may have been underestimated in mostly white British donors.

The assay was immunoSEQ multiplex PCR, and TCRdb's table has in-frame clones only and misses some. This sample has about 160,000 clones, with roughly 87% found just once. The rearrangement uses TRBV5-1 and TRBJ1-6; unclear D gene. The sample here was peripheral blood, taken on day 0 of AZD1222 vaccination. This TCR came from an adult in good health. CDR3 sequence: CASSPGESSYNSPLHF. The CDR3 nucleotides are TGCGCCAGCAGCCCCGGGGAGAGCTCCTATAATTCACCCCTCCACTTT.